Detailed here is one TCR beta chain. Its specific antigen is unknown. Qualities for individual bases were not recorded, and no much larger clone is one base off. The data stem from a study of shared clonotypes between healthy human individuals (dated by TCRdb to 2019 to 2021). About the investigation overall: A few men and a couple of women, aged 18 to 49 years, made up the cohort. Per donor, three plates each were used for CD4 naive and CD4 memory, two for CD8 naive, and one for CD8 memory. To increase sequencing depth and limit assay-specific biases, TCR repertoire library preparation and sequencing were carried out by different laboratories using diverse techniques. To estimate repertoire size and how much clonotypes are shared between individuals, the study performed deep sequencing of blood TCR repertoires from a few healthy adults. Per donor, leukapheresis produced somewhere between about 0.94 and 10 billion PBMCs. The research as a whole found: Because the study included only a small number of donors, the genetic and exposure-history diversity represented was limited. Sampling was limited to blood, and TCR repertoires in tissue likely differ from TCR repertoires in blood. Compared with non-shared clonotypes, clonotypes shared by all four sorted-subset donors had higher generation probabilities. Incomplete sequencing was indicated by rarefaction of sorted-subset datasets, despite the large sequencing depth. Larger estimated clonotype richness was generally found for naive subsets than for memory subsets. Pairwise subsampling led to the expectation that sequencing depth would affect the degree of clonotype sharing among donors. Sharing across a few donors was observed for 4.5% to 6.5% of naive CD4, 3% to 3.5% of naive CD8, 2% to 2.5% of memory CD4, and around 0.4% of memory CD8 clonotypes.

Using the deep immunoSEQ assay, multiplex PCR amplified TCR CDR3 regions from genomic DNA. Extracted genomic DNA from each cell subset was spread evenly across all wells of several immunoSEQ 96-well plates, with each plate serving as a replicate. For sorted subsets, around 0.2 ug genomic DNA, equal to some 28,000 T cell genomes, was loaded into each replicate PCR. The purified libraries were quantified using a Qubit 3.0 fluorometer, sized with a Bioanalyzer 2100, and then quantified again using the KAPA Library Quantification kit. Every immunoSEQ 96-well plate was sequenced on a separate single-read 150-cycle Illumina NextSeq 550 flow cell. The study's own analysis went as follows. Because the immunoSEQ output included only junctional sequences and no quality scores, the filtering could not be the same as the filtering used for full-length reads. Sequences were annotated with PyIR, a Python wrapper for IgBLAST v1.9, and V/J genes and CDR3 were assigned using IMGT germline references. Any read was removed if the V/J assignment was weak (E-value above 1e-6), the CDR3 was missing, or the read contained stop codons, out-of-frame junctions, or ambiguous translated residues. V3J clonotypes were defined as sequences sharing the same inferred V gene, J gene, and CDR3 amino acid sequence. To compute the percentage overlap between repertoires, the number of shared unique clonotypes was divided by the size of the smaller repertoire. Richness of each repertoire was evaluated using RTK rarefaction, the Chao1 estimator, and Recon v2.1 estimates of unobserved clonotypes. Generation probabilities were computed with OLGA for all TCRbeta clonotypes obtained by the gDNA method from a handful of donors. The immuneACCESS repertoire file appears here via TCRdb, limited to in-frame rearrangements. These files lack a portion of the clones; in checked studies, under half of the deficit traces to unresolved V genes, and the cause of the others is not known. V and J calls and clone size are as listed in that table; D and trimming were resolved from the DNA. This sample comprises roughly 220,000 clones, about 65% of them detected only once. The ten biggest clones cover approximately 10% of the sample.

The donors were healthy, HIV-negative adults with no recently reported acute infections or vaccinations. All donors were Caucasian adults living in Nashville, Tennessee, USA. CD4+ T cells were enriched by magnetic negative selection; naive cells were then positively selected on CD45RA, and the negative fraction formed the memory subset. Blood was collected by leukapheresis, and PBMCs were isolated by Ficoll-Histopaque density gradient centrifugation and then cryopreserved in liquid nitrogen vapor phase. Analytical flow cytometry was used to check the purity and quantity of each magnetically sorted T cell population. From each sorted fraction, genomic DNA was isolated and quantified by UV absorbance on a Nanodrop 2000c. CDR1 and CDR2, per the germline V gene, are KGHSH and LQKENI. V is shortened by 2 bases, J by 4 bases, and the region joining them spans 5 bases. The CDR3 goes from the cysteine to the phenylalanine over 12 residues. Of all the DNA, just the CDR3 is kept, 36 bases in frame from base 1.

This sequence uses TRBV18 and TRBJ2-5; the D gene cannot be resolved reliably. This TCR came from a man aged 25-45 years in good health. Input material: memory CD4+ T cells sorted from blood. In light of the paper, this sample's cell subset or site label describes: CD45RA-negative fraction. The nucleotide sequence is TGTGCCAGCTCACCAGCGATAGAGACCCAGTACTTC. Its protein reads: CASSPAIETQYF.